Below, 10 T cell receptor beta chains from the same sample are listed, as sequenced in a study of T cell responses to AZD1222 COVID-19 vaccine. Data came from immunoSEQ multiplex PCR; TCRdb stores just in-frame clones and leaves some out. The sample carries some 120,000 clones, roughly 93% recorded once. This specimen was peripheral blood, taken on day 0 of AZD1222 vaccination. The receptors derive from an adult in good health.

The CDR3 coding sequence is TGTGCCAGCAGCCAAGATGCGGGGGAGGGTCAGCCCCAGCATTTT. Translating it yields CASSQDAGEGQPQHF. This chain joins TRBV3-1 (or the pseudogene TRBV3-2) and TRBJ1-5; D is possibly TRBD1 (5 bases). This CDR3 is built from 15 residues. The germline gives CDR1 LGHDT, CDR2 YNNKEL (reference sequence). V gave up 0 bases and J gave up 6 bases, with 12 bases separating them.

The rearrangement links TRBV2 to TRBJ2-5; D possibly corresponds to TRBD2 (6 bases). The CDR3 runs 14 residues. In germline, CDR1 is SNHLY, CDR2 FYNNEI. The V end lost 7 bases, the J end lost 2 bases, and 14 bases lay between the germline ends. The DNA for the CDR3 is TGTGCCAGCACCGGAGGGACGGTACAAGAGACCCAGTACTTC. Its protein product is CASTGGTVQETQYF.

The CDR3 protein is CASSLNVESPYNEQFF. The CDR3 DNA sequence: TGTGCCAGCAGCTTAAATGTTGAGAGCCCCTACAATGAGCAGTTCTTC. V and J are TRBV11-2 and TRBJ2-1; D is undetermined. Germline CDR1 is SGHAT and CDR2 is FQNNGV. The CDR3 is 16 amino acids. Trimming pared 2 bases from V and 2 bases from J, leaving 13 bases between.

The chain joins TRBV4-1 to TRBJ2-5; D call uncertain. The germline CDR1 and CDR2 sequences are MGHRA and YSYEKL. V was shortened by 8 bases and J by 5 bases, with 15 bases between the two germline ends. The CDR3 consists of 13 residues. This CDR3 is CASSLAPRETQYF. The CDR3 region has the DNA TGCGCCAGCTCTTTAGCCCCTCGGGAGACCCAGTACTTC.

V gene TRBV25-1 combines with J gene TRBJ1-5, with 7 bases fitting TRBD1. The CDR3 contains 15 residues. Per germline, CDR1 MGHDK and CDR2 SYGVNS. The trim removed 3 bases at V and 9 bases at J, leaving 11 bases unmatched. CDR3 region: CASSDQRQGEGPQHF. The CDR3 region has the DNA TGTGCCAGCAGTGACCAACGACAGGGAGAAGGGCCCCAGCATTTT.

The chain employs TRBV9 and TRBJ1-4; 7 bases fit TRBD1. The CDR3 sequence is 14 residues long. Germline V gene data show CDR1 as SGDLS and CDR2 as YYNGEE. The junction had 8 bases not matched to a gene; V was cut back by 5 bases and J by 7 bases. CDR3 nucleotide sequence: TGTGCCAGCAGTGAGGGGGCGCGGGGTGAAAAACTGTTTTTT. Protein product: CASSEGARGEKLFF.

V usage is TRBV6-6 and J usage is TRBJ1-6; D unclear. Per germline, CDR1 MNHNY and CDR2 SVGAGI (reference sequence). This CDR3 has 13 amino acids. Trimming took 0 bases from V and 10 from J, leaving 7 bases between them. Here the CDR3 reads CASSYSEGSPLHF. CDR3 DNA: TGTGCCAGCAGTTACTCTGAGGGATCACCCCTCCACTTT.

V is TRBV10-3 and J is TRBJ2-7, with TRBD2 identical over 9 bases. This CDR3 has 16 residues. V lost 3 bases to trimming and J lost 2 bases; unmatched junction nucleotides: 8. Germline V gene sequence: CDR1 ENHRY, CDR2 SYGVKD. The CDR3 reads CAISDSIAGEAYEQYF. As DNA, the CDR3 is TGTGCCATCAGTGATTCAATAGCGGGAGAGGCCTACGAGCAGTACTTC.

This clone was found once. This chain joins TRBV2 and TRBJ2-7; no definite D call. The germline V and J ends were trimmed by 3 bases and 0 bases, with 6 bases remaining between them. The germline CDR1 and CDR2 sequences are SNHLY and FYNNEI. This CDR3 spans 13 amino acids. CDR3 sequence reads: CASSDFDSYEQYF. In DNA, the CDR3 is TGTGCCAGCAGTGACTTCGACTCCTACGAGCAGTACTTC.

The chain couples TRBV27 to TRBJ2-2; 8 bases align to TRBD2. Germline CDR1 MNHEY, CDR2 SMNVEV (reference sequence). The CDR3 runs to 14 residues. V was pared by 6 bases and J by 3 bases, with 3 bases of the junction left unmatched. CDR3 nucleotide sequence: TGTGCCAGCAGCCCGGGACTAGACACCGGGGAGCTGTTTTTT. Its translation: CASSPGLDTGELFF.